This T cell receptor (beta chain) comes out of a study of T cell clonotyping in hematopoietic cell transplantation. General observations from the study: Graft donor and pretransplant recipient Inverse Simpson Index values predicted broader posttransplant TCR diversity. After transplant, recipient diversity fell while pathologically expanded clonotypes grew through day 180.

The method was immunoSEQ multiplex PCR; TCRdb's version includes in-frame clones alone and lacks a portion of them. This sample has 25,000 to 30,000 clones, with roughly 80% found just once. Turning to this clone: Its antigen is as yet unknown.

V shed 0 bases and J shed 5 bases, with 32 bases lying between them. The CDR3 sequence is 21 residues long. Germline V gene lookup returns CDR1 GTSNPN and CDR2 SVGIG (reference sequence). As to time point: recipient sample about 28 days before transplant, after cytoreduction. Sample: peripheral blood mononuclear cells, taken before stem cell transplant. V usage is TRBV30 and J usage is TRBJ1-5; maybe TRBD1 (6 bases). This TCR was sampled from a woman aged 30 to 39 with chronic myeloid leukemia. Some clones in this sample may be carry-over from other donors' samples. DNA for the CDR3: TGTGCCTGGAGTGTACGGACGATAACCCTACCTCCAGGACAGTATCATCAGCCCCAGCATTTT. Translating it yields CAWSVRTITLPPGQYHQPQHF.